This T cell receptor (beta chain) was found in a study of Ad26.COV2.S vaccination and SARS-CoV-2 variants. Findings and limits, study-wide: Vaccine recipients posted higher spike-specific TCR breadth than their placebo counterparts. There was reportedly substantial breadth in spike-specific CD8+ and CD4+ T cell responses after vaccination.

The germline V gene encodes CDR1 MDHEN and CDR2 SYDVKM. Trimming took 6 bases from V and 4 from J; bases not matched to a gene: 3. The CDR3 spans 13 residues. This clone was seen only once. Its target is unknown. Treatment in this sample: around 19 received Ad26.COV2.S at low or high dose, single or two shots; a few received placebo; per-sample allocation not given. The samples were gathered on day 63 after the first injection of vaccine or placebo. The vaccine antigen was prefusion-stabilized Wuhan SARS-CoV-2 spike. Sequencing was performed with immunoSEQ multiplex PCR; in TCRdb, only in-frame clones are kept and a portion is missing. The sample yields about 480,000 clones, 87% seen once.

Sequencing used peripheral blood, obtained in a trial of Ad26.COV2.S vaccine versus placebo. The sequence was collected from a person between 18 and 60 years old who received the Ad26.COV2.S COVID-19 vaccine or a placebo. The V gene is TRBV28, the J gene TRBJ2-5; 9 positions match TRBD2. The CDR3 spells CASSPAGGETQYF. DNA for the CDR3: TGTGCCAGCAGCCCAGCGGGAGGAGAGACCCAGTACTTC.